A single sample gave rise to the 12 T cell receptor beta chains below, sequenced in a study of yellow fever vaccine responses in identical twins. From the RT-PCR reads, TCRdb called clonotypes with MiXCR, one entry per CDR3 protein. The repertoire has 550 to 700 distinct CDR3 sequences, about 88% of them found once; the top ten carry roughly 13%. Sequenced here: T cells from blood (PBMCs), unsorted or a sorted subset (not recorded which), sampled before or after yellow fever vaccination (not recorded which). The receptors originated from a female donor who received the yellow fever vaccine.

The CDR3 loop reads CSASLAGGYGTDTQYF. In DNA form, the CDR3 reads TGCAGTGCTAGTTTAGCGGGGGGGTACGGTACAGATACGCAGTATTTT. V gene TRBV20-1 combines with J gene TRBJ2-3; 11 bases align to TRBD2. This CDR3 is 16 amino acids long. V lost 3 bases and J lost 3; bases outside the gene matches: 8. Germline CDR1 DFQATT, CDR2 SNEGSKA (reference sequence).

The chain joins TRBV6-5 to TRBJ2-5; D possibly corresponds to TRBD2 (5 bases). Trimming took 0 bases from V and 5 from J, leaving 7 bases between them. The length of the CDR3 is 13 residues. Germline loops: CDR1 MNHEY, CDR2 SVGAGI. CDR3 sequence reads: CASSYSWEETQYF. CDR3 DNA sequence: TGTGCCAGCAGTTACTCGTGGGAGGAGACCCAGTACTTC.

The table lists this clonotype with a few counts. The chain joins TRBV19 to TRBJ1-1, with 7 bases aligning to TRBD1. Germline loops: CDR1 LNHDA, CDR2 SQIVND (reference sequence). This CDR3 is 15 amino acids long. Germline trimming cut 3 bases from V and 4 bases from J; bases unmatched to any gene: 8. CDR3 residues: CASSIGLKGATEAFF. For the CDR3, the DNA is TGTGCCAGTAGTATTGGCCTAAAGGGGGCCACTGAAGCTTTCTTT.

The rearrangement joins TRBV6-2 or TRBV6-3 to TRBJ1-2; the D gene is possibly TRBD1 (6 bases). V gave up 2 bases and J gave up 2 bases, with 15 bases separating them. This CDR3 region has 16 residues. Germline values: CDR1 MNHEY, CDR2 SVGEGT. The CDR3 loop reads CASSYPTGLKNYGYTF. CDR3 DNA: TGTGCCAGCAGTTACCCTACAGGGTTGAAAAACTATGGCTACACCTTC.

V gene TRBV4-1 combines with J gene TRBJ1-2; D remains ambiguous. CDR1 and CDR2 (germline): MGHRA, YSYEKL. CDR3 length: 16 amino acids. The V gene lost 1 base and the J gene lost 4 bases, with 16 bases spanning the gap. CDR3 coding DNA: TGCGCCAGCAGCCAAGTTTATGGAGGATCAAGCTATGGCTACACCTTC. Protein product: CASSQVYGGSSYGYTF.

The genes are TRBV11-2 and TRBJ2-3, with TRBD2 matching over 7 bases. Germline V gene lookup returns CDR1 SGHAT and CDR2 FQNNGV. Germline trimming cut 1 base from V and 6 bases from J; bases unmatched to any gene: 7. This CDR3 has 15 residues. The chain's CDR3 is CASSLVSSGGDTQYF. In DNA form, the CDR3 reads TGTGCCAGCAGCTTAGTGTCTAGCGGAGGGGATACGCAGTATTTT.

This clonotype is a singleton in its sample. The chain couples TRBV13 to TRBJ1-2; no definite D call. Germline V gene data show CDR1 as PRHDT and CDR2 as FYEKMQ (reference sequence). The V end lost 7 bases, the J end lost 6 bases, and 9 bases lay between the germline ends. The CDR3 is made up of 11 amino acids. CDR3 nucleotides: TGTGCCAGCACCCTAGGAGATGGCTACACCTTC. Its protein is CASTLGDGYTF. Full variable domain (rest looked up from reference TRBV13 and TRBJ1-2): AAGVIQSPRHLIKEKRETATLKCYPIPRHDTVYWYQQGPGQDPQFLISFYEKMQSDKGSIPDRFSAQQFSDYHSELNMSSLELGDSALYFCASTLGDGYTFGSGTRLTVV.

The chain has TRBV11-2 and TRBJ2-3; tentative D call: TRBD2 (6 bases). The V end was cut by 4 bases, the J end by 2 bases, with 16 bases between. Germline-derived CDR1 and CDR2 are SGHAT and FQNNGV. The CDR3 extends over 16 amino acids. The CDR3 bases are TGTGCCAGCAGCTCCCTTATGAGGGGACTCACAGATACGCAGTATTTT. Its protein product is CASSSLMRGLTDTQYF.

The chain carries TRBV10-3 and TRBJ1-1, with a weak D call TRBD1 (5 bases). Germline V lookup: CDR1 ENHRY, CDR2 SYGVKD. V shed 4 bases and J shed 4 bases, with 13 bases lying between them. This CDR3 region has 14 residues. For the CDR3, the DNA is TGTGCCATCAGTGGTCAGGGCGGGGTCACTGAAGCTTTCTTT. It specifies CAISGQGGVTEAFF.

This clonotype was counted between two and nine times. J is TRBJ2-1 and V is TRBV7-6; D is undetermined. V lost 1 base to trimming and J lost 6 bases, with 10 bases between them. This CDR3 spans 14 amino acids. From germline, CDR1 is SGHVS and CDR2 FNYEAQ. The CDR3 DNA sequence: TGTGCCAGCAGCTTAGTTCTCGGAACCAATGAGCAGTTCTTC. Residues: CASSLVLGTNEQFF.

CDR3 sequence: CASSERRVTYNEQFF. In DNA form, the CDR3 reads TGCGCCAGCAGTGAACGGAGAGTCACCTACAATGAGCAGTTCTTC. The chain combines TRBV10-1 with TRBJ2-1; no firm D call. The CDR3 extends over 15 amino acids. CDR1 WNHNN and CDR2 SYGVQD come from the germline V gene (reference sequence). The V end lost 3 bases, the J end lost 2 bases, and 11 bases lay between the germline ends.

This chain connects TRBV2 to TRBJ2-5; 8 positions match TRBD2. Germline values: CDR1 SNHLY, CDR2 FYNNEI. V shed 4 bases and J 5 bases; nucleotides not matched to a gene: 6. The CDR3 totals 14 residues. The CDR3 region is CASSVPGGHETQYF. The CDR3 DNA is TGTGCCAGCAGTGTACCGGGGGGGCACGAGACCCAGTACTTC.